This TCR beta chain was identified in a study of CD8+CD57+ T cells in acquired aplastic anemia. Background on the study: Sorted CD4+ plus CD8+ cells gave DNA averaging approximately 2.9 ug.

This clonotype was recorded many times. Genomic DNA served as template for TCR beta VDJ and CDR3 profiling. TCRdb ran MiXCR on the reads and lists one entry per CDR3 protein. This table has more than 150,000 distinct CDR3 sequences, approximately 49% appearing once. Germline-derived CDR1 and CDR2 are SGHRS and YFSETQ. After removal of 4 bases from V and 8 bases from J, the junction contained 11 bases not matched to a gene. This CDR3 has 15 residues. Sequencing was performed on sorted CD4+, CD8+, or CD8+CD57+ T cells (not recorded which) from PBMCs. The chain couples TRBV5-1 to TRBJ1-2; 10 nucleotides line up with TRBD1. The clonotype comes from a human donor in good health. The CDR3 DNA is TGCGCCAGCAGCGCTCAACCGGGACAGGGGAGCGGCTACACCTTC. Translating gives CASSAQPGQGSGYTF.